Sequencing of this T cell receptor (beta chain) was carried out in a study of blood T cells in healthy people across ages. Study-wide results and caveats: Among T cells, TCR beta diversity per million cells dropped roughly linearly as age rose.

This clonotype was observed a few times. Its specificity is not known. Germline V gives CDR1 SGHTA, CDR2 FQGNSA. V lost 3 bases and J lost 5, with 10 bases in between. The CDR3 is made up of 13 amino acids. The use of a sample-barcoded 5' primer and a J-beta primer mix characterized a second PCR of roughly 7 to 11 cycles. All cDNA molecules were each tagged by a template-switch adaptor with 12 random nucleotides. Each CDR3 protein gets one entry after TCRdb re-called the 5' RACE reads with MiXCR. The sample holds about 970,000 distinct CDR3 sequences, 51% seen once. Material for sequencing was blood. The chain uses TRBV7-2 and TRBJ1-1, with D possibly TRBD1 on 5 matching bases. The TCR originated in a woman in her sixties in good health. CDR3 sequence: CASSFGAGTEAFF. Written as DNA, the CDR3 is TGTGCCAGCAGCTTTGGGGCGGGTACTGAAGCTTTCTTT.